Below are 20 T cell receptor beta chains sequenced from a single sample in a study of CD8 T cells in ankylosing spondylitis. In TCRdb, the 5' RACE reads were re-called with MiXCR into one record per CDR3 protein. The top ten clones hold approximately 2.5% of a sample with approximately 240,000 distinct CDR3 sequences, over 9.5% of them seen once. Sequenced material: blood, either unsorted or a sorted T cell fraction (not recorded which). These receptors came from a male donor with ankylosing spondylitis or in good health (not recorded which).

This clonotype appeared many times. The chain couples TRBV15 to TRBJ2-5; D is uncertain. Germline CDR1 reads LNHNV; CDR2 reads YYDKDF (reference sequence). Trimming stripped 0 bases from V and 1 base from J, with 6 bases between. This CDR3 region has 14 residues. The CDR3 here is CATSRDHPQETQYF. The CDR3 DNA reads as TGTGCCACCAGCAGAGATCACCCCCAAGAGACCCAGTACTTC.

This clonotype was counted ten times or more. The chain employs TRBV2 and TRBJ1-4, with D tentatively TRBD1 (6 bases). Per germline, CDR1 SNHLY and CDR2 FYNNEI. The CDR3 has 13 residues. V lost 5 bases and J 6 bases, leaving 10 bases between the germline ends. The CDR3 loop is CASSSNRDEKLFF. The DNA of the CDR3 is TGTGCCAGCAGTTCAAACAGGGATGAAAAACTGTTTTTT.

This clonotype has ten or more counts. J is TRBJ2-3 and V is TRBV3-1; D might be TRBD1 or TRBD2, each matching 5 bases. V was shortened by 2 bases and J by 6 bases, with 18 bases between the two germline ends. This CDR3 has 16 amino acids. CDR1 is LGHDT, CDR2 YNNKEL, per germline (reference sequence). The CDR3 DNA follows: TGTGCCAGCAGCCAATACGGGACCGCCATGAGGGATACGCAGTATTTT. This encodes CASSQYGTAMRDTQYF.

This clonotype occurred many times. This chain uses TRBV11-2 with TRBJ2-7; D is unresolved. With 1 base removed from V and 6 bases from J, the gap between germline ends came to 10 bases. The V gene's germline CDR1 is SGHAT and CDR2 FQNNGV. This CDR3 contains 13 residues. The chain's CDR3 is CASSLAQWVEQYF. CDR3 coding DNA: TGTGCCAGCAGCTTAGCACAGTGGGTCGAGCAGTACTTC.

This clonotype was seen a few times. The V call is TRBV4-2, the J call TRBJ2-7, with a tentative D call TRBD2 (5 bases). CDR1 and CDR2 from the germline V gene are LGHNA and YNFKEQ. V was pared by 0 bases and J by 2 bases, with 8 bases between. The CDR3 contains 14 residues. CDR3 in amino acids: CASSQERVTYEQYF. In nucleotides, the CDR3 is TGTGCCAGCAGCCAAGAGCGGGTTACCTACGAGCAGTACTTC.

This clonotype was seen at least ten times. For the CDR3, the DNA is TGTGCCAGCCGAGGGGCAGGGCGTTTTAACGGCTACACCTTC. It encodes CASRGAGRFNGYTF. The chain has TRBV3-1 and TRBJ1-2, with D tentatively TRBD1 (5 bases). V shed 8 bases and J shed 8 bases, with 21 bases lying between them. The germline V gene has CDR1 LGHDT and CDR2 YNNKEL (reference sequence). The CDR3 totals 14 residues. The whole variable domain, remainder taken from reference TRBV3-1 and TRBJ1-2, is DTAVSQTPKYLVTQMGNDKSIKCEQNLGHDTMYWYKQDSKKFLKIMFSYNNKELIINETVPNRFSPKSPDKAHLNLHINSLELGDSAVYFCASRGAGRFNGYTFGSGTRLTVV.

This clonotype was picked up many times. Here the CDR3 reads CASKVTFSYNEQFF. DNA of the CDR3: TGTGCCAGCAAGGTTACGTTCTCCTACAATGAGCAGTTCTTC. The chain uses TRBV27 and TRBJ2-1; D is unclear. The ends were cut back, 7 bases at V and 0 bases at J, with 10 bases in the middle. The CDR3 has 14 residues. Germline V gene sequence: CDR1 MNHEY, CDR2 SMNVEV (reference sequence).

In this sample, this clonotype turned up many times. This chain joins TRBV12-3 or TRBV12-4 and TRBJ1-4; TRBD1 is a possible D gene (5 bases). CDR3 length equals 14 residues. Deletions cut 3 bases from V and 8 bases from J, with 13 bases between. CDR3 region: CASSFQRGEEKLFF. DNA for the CDR3: TGTGCCAGCAGTTTTCAGAGGGGTGAAGAAAAACTGTTTTTT.

The sample holds a few counts of this clonotype. This chain joins TRBV12-3 or TRBV12-4 and TRBJ2-7, with 7 bases that match TRBD1. The ends lost 5 bases at V and 1 base at J; junction bases unmatched: 5. The CDR3 runs to 14 residues. CDR3 region: CASSLQGHSYEQYF. The CDR3 coding sequence is TGTGCCAGCAGTCTACAGGGGCATTCCTACGAGCAGTACTTC.

In its sample, this clonotype was seen many times. The rearrangement links TRBV30 to TRBJ1-1; the D is unclear. CDR1 is GTSNPN, CDR2 SVGIG, per germline (reference sequence). The V end was cut by 3 bases, the J end by 0 bases, with 5 bases between. The CDR3 runs 12 residues. CDR3 in DNA: TGTGCCTGGAGAGACGTGAACACTGAAGCTTTCTTT. Translating gives CAWRDVNTEAFF.

This chain uses TRBV11-3 with TRBJ1-1; 7 bases align to TRBD1. Germline V gene sequence: CDR1 SGHNT, CDR2 YENEEA. V shed 5 bases and J 12 bases; nucleotides not matched to a gene: 15. CDR3 length: 14 amino acids. CDR3 loop: CASSPGTQGLGTFF. The CDR3 nucleotides are TGTGCCAGCAGCCCTGGGACACAGGGGCTCGGAACTTTCTTT.

This clonotype was observed many times. The chain carries TRBV20-1 and TRBJ2-1, with D perhaps TRBD1 (6 bases). The V end was cut by 3 bases, the J end by 7 bases, with 16 bases between. CDR1 is DFQATT, CDR2 SNEGSKA, per germline (reference sequence). The CDR3 extends over 14 amino acids. CDR3 protein: CSASVAIQGNEQFF. CDR3 nucleotide sequence: TGCAGTGCTAGTGTGGCTATTCAGGGGAATGAGCAGTTCTTC.

This clonotype was seen ten or more times. The rearrangement uses TRBV20-1 and TRBJ1-1; maybe TRBD1 (5 bases). This CDR3 has 14 amino acids. The ends were cut back, 4 bases at V and 3 bases at J, with 15 bases in the middle. Per germline, CDR1 DFQATT and CDR2 SNEGSKA (reference sequence). DNA for the CDR3: TGCAGTGCTATGACCGGGACCTTGGACACTGAAGCTTTCTTT. Its translation: CSAMTGTLDTEAFF.

This clonotype came up a few times. V gene TRBV4-1 combines with J gene TRBJ2-2, with D hard to call. Trimming took off 7 bases at V and 5 bases at J, with 8 bases between the two ends. This CDR3 region has 12 residues. Germline lookup yields CDR1 MGHRA and CDR2 YSYEKL. The CDR3 reads CASKGNTGELFF. The CDR3 DNA sequence: TGCGCCAGCAAAGGGAATACCGGGGAGCTGTTTTTT.

This clonotype has a count of ten or more. The chain combines TRBV15 with TRBJ1-4, with unresolved D. The ends were cut back, 1 base at V and 0 bases at J, with 9 bases in the middle. The CDR3 is 16 residues long. CDR1 is LNHNV, CDR2 YYDKDF, per germline (reference sequence). The CDR3 nucleotides read TGTGCCACCAGCAGAGGTTTAATTGCAACTAATGAAAAACTGTTTTTT. Translating it yields CATSRGLIATNEKLFF.

Remarks on this clonotype: A much larger clonotype is one base distant, so this may be a read error. The chain uses TRBV10-3 and TRBJ1-1, with TRBD1 as a possible D gene (5 bases). From germline, CDR1 is ENHRY and CDR2 SYGVKD. Trimming pared 10 bases from V and 1 base from J, leaving 19 bases between. The CDR3 has 15 amino acids. The CDR3 region is CATRSTVGENTEAFF. CDR3 nucleotide sequence: TGTGCCACCAGGTCGACGGTGGGGGAGAACACTGAAGCTTTCTTT.

This clonotype occurred a few times. The chain is built from TRBV7-9 and TRBJ2-5; D is possibly TRBD1 or TRBD2 (5 bases each). CDR1 is SEHNR, CDR2 FQNEAQ, per germline (reference sequence). The CDR3 length is 13 residues. V lost 4 bases to trimming and J lost 4 bases, with 10 bases between them. The CDR3 region has the DNA TGTGCCAGCAGCTCCTCGGGGACAGAGACCCAGTACTTC. Its protein is CASSSSGTETQYF.

The chain employs TRBV27 and TRBJ2-1; TRBD2 is a possible D gene (6 bases). The germline CDR1 and CDR2 sequences are MNHEY and SMNVEV (reference sequence). The CDR3 loop spans 14 amino acids. V lost 3 bases and J 7 bases, leaving 13 bases between the germline ends. Here the CDR3 DNA reads TGTGCCAGCAGTTTTGCGGGGCCTGGGAATGAGCAGTTCTTC. Translating it yields CASSFAGPGNEQFF.

There are many counts of this clonotype. V is TRBV15 and J is TRBJ2-3, with TRBD2 matching over 7 bases. The CDR3 covers 16 residues. J lost 0 bases, V lost 0 bases, and 3 bases had no gene match. From germline, CDR1 is LNHNV and CDR2 YYDKDF (reference sequence). CDR3 in DNA: TGTGCCACCAGCAGAGAGGGAGGGATAAGCACAGATACGCAGTATTTT. Protein product: CATSREGGISTDTQYF.

This clonotype has ten or more counts. This sequence joins TRBV20-1 and TRBJ2-7; a possible D gene is TRBD2 (7 bases). The CDR3 is 17 amino acids. Germline loops: CDR1 DFQATT, CDR2 SNEGSKA (reference sequence). Trimming took off 3 bases at V and 3 bases at J, with 24 bases between the two ends. The CDR3 nucleotides are TGCAGTGCTAGCGACCCGATTGAGGCGGGGGACAACTACGAGCAGTACTTC. It translates to CSASDPIEAGDNYEQYF.